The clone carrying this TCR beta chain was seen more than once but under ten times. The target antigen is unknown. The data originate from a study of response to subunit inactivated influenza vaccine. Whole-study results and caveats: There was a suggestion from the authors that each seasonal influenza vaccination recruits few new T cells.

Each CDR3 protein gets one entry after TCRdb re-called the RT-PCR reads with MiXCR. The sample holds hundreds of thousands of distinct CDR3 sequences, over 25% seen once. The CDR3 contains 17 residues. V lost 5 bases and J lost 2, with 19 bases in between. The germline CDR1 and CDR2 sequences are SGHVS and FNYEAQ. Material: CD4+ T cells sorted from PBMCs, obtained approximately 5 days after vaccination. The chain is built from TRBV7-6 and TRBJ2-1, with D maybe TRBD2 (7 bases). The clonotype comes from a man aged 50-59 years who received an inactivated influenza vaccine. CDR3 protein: CASSTLGGGLTYNEQFF. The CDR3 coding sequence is TGTGCCAGCAGCACCTTGGGGGGGGGGCTCACCTACAATGAGCAGTTCTTC.